This TCR beta chain was profiled in a study of cytomegalovirus exposure and HLA in healthy donors. Study-wide results and caveats: The authors confirmed in vitro that three CMV-associated chains were specific for CMV antigens.

The donors were part of the validation cohort of 120 subjects. That cohort was separate from the first cohort, which comprised fewer than 800 subjects. About this clone: Its target is not known.

Data came from immunoSEQ multiplex PCR; TCRdb stores just in-frame clones and leaves some out. The sample contains about 70,000 clones, around 94% of which appear only once. This clonotype originated in a woman aged 18-30 years in good health and CMV-seropositive. Sequenced sample: PBMCs.

The DNA for the CDR3 is TGTGCCAGCGGAGGGGGCTCCCCATTCCCCGAGCAGTTCTTC. Translating gives CASGGGSPFPEQFF. The chain recombines TRBV14 with TRBJ2-1; weak D call: TRBD1 (7 bases). Trimming took 8 bases from V and 10 from J, leaving 21 bases between them. The CDR3 is 14 amino acids. Per germline, CDR1 SGHDN and CDR2 FVKESK.